This T cell receptor (beta chain) was sequenced in a study of identical twins. In TCRdb, the 5' RACE reads were re-called with MiXCR into one record per CDR3 protein. The sample includes around 370,000 distinct CDR3 sequences, around 9% of them seen just once. With 0 bases removed from V and 0 bases from J, the gap between germline ends came to 6 bases. CDR3 size: 15 residues. Germline V gene data show CDR1 as SGHRS and CDR2 as YFSETQ. This clonotype has at least ten counts. The clonotype was recovered from a woman in her 50s in good health. The rearrangement joins TRBV5-1 to TRBJ2-2, with unresolved D. Sequencing was done on a sample of naive T cells sorted from blood. The CDR3 DNA reads as TGCGCCAGCAGCTTGGCCCTGTCGAACACCGGGGAGCTGTTTTTT. Residues: CASSLALSNTGELFF.